Given below is one T cell receptor beta chain in context. Its antigen remains unknown. In the authors' methods: Building a distant-metastasis classifier for papillary thyroid cancer drew on CDR3 differences across clinicopathological groups. TCRdb re-analyzed the PCR reads using MiXCR. These V and J calls originate from TCRdb's pipeline instead of the authors' own analysis. Of 15,000 or so clones detected, 30% to 40% appear once; the ten largest clones hold 9.5% to 15%. No patient had received any treatment before thyroid surgery. The data belong to a study of metastatic and nonmetastatic thyroid tumors. On the study more broadly: Blood and tumor or nodule tissue repertoires from malignant and benign thyroid patients were compared. General observations from the study: Relative to benign nodules, malignant thyroid tumors were reportedly characterized by significantly elevated TCR beta diversity in blood and tumor.

This CDR3 has 14 residues. In germline, CDR1 is SGHAT, CDR2 FQNNGV. Trimming removed 3 bases from V and 5 bases from J; junction bases left unmatched: 6. The chain employs TRBV11-2 and TRBJ2-7; the match to TRBD2 covers 8 bases. The sequence derives from a male donor with papillary thyroid cancer or a benign thyroid nodule (not recorded which). Some clones in this sample may be carry-over from other donors' samples. The specimen was tumor tissue. CDR3 region: CASSFELAVNEQYF. In DNA, the CDR3 is TGTGCCAGCAGCTTTGAACTAGCGGTCAACGAGCAGTACTTC.